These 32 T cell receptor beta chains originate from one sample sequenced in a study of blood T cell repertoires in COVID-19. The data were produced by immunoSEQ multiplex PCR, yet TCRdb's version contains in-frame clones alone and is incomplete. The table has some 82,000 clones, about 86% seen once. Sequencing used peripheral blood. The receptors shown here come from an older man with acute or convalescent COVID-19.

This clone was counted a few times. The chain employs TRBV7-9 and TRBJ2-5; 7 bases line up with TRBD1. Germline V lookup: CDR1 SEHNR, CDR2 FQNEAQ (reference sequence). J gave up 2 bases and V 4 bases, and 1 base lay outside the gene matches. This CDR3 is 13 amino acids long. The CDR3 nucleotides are TGTGCCAGCAGCTCGGGACAGCAAGAGACCCAGTACTTC. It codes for CASSSGQQETQYF.

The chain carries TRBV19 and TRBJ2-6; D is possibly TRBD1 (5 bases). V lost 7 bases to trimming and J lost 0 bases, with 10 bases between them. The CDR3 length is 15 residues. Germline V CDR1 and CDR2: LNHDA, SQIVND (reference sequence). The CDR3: CASKDTLSGANVLTF. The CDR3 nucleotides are TGTGCCAGTAAGGACACGCTCTCTGGGGCCAACGTCCTGACTTTC.

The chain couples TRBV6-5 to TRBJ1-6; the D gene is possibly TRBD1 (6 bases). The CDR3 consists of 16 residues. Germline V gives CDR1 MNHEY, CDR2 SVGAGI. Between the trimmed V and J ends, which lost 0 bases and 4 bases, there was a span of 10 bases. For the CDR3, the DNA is TGTGCCAGCAGTTACTCCAGACAGGTTTATAATTCACCCCTCCACTTT. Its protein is CASSYSRQVYNSPLHF.

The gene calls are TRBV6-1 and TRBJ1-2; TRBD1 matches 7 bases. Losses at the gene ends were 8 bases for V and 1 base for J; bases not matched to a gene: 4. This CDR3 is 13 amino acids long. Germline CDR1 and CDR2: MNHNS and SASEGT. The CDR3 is CASHTGDNYGYTF. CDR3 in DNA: TGTGCCAGCCATACAGGGGATAACTATGGCTACACCTTC.

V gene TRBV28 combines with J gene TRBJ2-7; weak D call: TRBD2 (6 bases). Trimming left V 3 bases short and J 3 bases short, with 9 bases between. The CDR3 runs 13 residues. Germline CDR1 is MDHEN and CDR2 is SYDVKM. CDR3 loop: CASSFVSGYEQYF. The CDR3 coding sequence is TGTGCCAGCAGTTTCGTTAGCGGCTACGAGCAGTACTTC. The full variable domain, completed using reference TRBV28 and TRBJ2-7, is DVKVTQSSRYLVKRTGEKVFLECVQDMDHENMFWYRQDPGLGLRLIYFSYDVKMKEKGDIPEGYSVSREKKERFSLILESASTNQTSMYLCASSFVSGYEQYFGPGTRLTVT.

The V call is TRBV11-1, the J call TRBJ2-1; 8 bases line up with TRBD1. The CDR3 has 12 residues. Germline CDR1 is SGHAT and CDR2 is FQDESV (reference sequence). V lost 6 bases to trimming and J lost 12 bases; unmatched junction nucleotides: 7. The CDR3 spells CASSLTGVRQFF. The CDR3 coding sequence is TGTGCCAGCAGTTTGACAGGGGTGAGGCAGTTCTTC. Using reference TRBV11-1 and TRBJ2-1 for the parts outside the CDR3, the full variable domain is EAEVAQSPRYKITEKSQAVAFWCDPISGHATLYWYRQILGQGPELLVQFQDESVVDDSQLPKDRFSAERLKGVDSTLKIQPAELGDSAMYLCASSLTGVRQFFGPGTRLTVL.

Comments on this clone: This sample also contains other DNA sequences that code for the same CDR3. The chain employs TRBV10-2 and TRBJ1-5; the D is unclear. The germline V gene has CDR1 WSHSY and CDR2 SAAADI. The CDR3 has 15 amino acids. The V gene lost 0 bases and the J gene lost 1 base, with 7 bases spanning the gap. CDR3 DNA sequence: TGCGCCAGCAGTGAGTCGTCGGGGAGCAATCAGCCCCAGCATTTT. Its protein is CASSESSGSNQPQHF.

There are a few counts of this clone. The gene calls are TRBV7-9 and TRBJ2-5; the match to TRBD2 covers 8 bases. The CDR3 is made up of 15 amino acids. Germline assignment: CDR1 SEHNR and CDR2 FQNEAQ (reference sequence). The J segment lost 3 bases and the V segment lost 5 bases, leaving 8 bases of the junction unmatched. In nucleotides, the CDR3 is TGTGCCAGCAGCCCAGGACTAGCAAAAGAAGAGACCCAGTACTTC. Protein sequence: CASSPGLAKEETQYF.

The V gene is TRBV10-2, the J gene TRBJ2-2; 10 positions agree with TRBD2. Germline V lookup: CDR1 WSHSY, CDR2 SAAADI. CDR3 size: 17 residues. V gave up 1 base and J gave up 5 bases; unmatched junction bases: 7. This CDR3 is CASSELAGGLWTGELFF. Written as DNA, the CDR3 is TGCGCCAGCAGTGAGTTAGCGGGAGGCCTATGGACCGGGGAGCTGTTTTTT.

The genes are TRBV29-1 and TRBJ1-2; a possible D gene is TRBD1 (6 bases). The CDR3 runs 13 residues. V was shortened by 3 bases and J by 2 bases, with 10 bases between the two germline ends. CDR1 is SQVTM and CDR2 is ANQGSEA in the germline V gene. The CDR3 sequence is CSVDPTGNYGYTF. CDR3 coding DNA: TGCAGCGTTGACCCAACAGGGAACTATGGCTACACCTTC.

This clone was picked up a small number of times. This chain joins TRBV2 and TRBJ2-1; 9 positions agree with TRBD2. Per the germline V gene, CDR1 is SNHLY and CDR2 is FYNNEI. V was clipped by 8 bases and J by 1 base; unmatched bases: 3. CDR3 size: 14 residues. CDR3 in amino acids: CASQREASYNEQFF. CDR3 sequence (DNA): TGTGCCAGCCAGCGGGAGGCATCCTACAATGAGCAGTTCTTC.

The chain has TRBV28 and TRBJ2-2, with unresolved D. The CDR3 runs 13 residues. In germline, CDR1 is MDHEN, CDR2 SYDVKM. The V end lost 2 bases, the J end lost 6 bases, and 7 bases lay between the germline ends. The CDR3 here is CASSLGAPGELFF. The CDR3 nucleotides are TGTGCCAGCAGTTTAGGAGCGCCCGGGGAGCTGTTTTTT.

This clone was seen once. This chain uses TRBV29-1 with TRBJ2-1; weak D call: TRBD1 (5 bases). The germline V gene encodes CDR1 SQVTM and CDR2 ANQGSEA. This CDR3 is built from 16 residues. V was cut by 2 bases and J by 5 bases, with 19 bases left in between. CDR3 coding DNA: TGCAGCGTTGAATTTCTCAGGGTACAGGTAGACAATGAGCAGTTCTTC. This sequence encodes CSVEFLRVQVDNEQFF.

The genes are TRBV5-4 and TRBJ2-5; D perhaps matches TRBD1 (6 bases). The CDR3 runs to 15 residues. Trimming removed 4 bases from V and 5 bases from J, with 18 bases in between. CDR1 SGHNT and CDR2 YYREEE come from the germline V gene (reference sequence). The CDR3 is CASSPTAGDGETQYF. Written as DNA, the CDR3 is TGTGCCAGCAGCCCCACGGCAGGGGATGGTGAGACCCAGTACTTC.

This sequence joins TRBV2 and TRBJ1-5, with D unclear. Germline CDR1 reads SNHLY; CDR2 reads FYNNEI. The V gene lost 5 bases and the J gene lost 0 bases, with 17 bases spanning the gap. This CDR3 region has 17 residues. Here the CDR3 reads CASSRGRRVGSNQPQHF. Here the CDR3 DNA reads TGTGCCAGCAGTCGAGGTCGGCGGGTGGGTAGCAATCAGCCCCAGCATTTT. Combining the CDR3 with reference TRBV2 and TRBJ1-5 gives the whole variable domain EPEVTQTPSHQVTQMGQEVILRCVPISNHLYFYWYRQILGQKVEFLVSFYNNEISEKSEIFDDQFSVERPDGSNFTLKIRSTKLEDSAMYFCASSRGRRVGSNQPQHFGDGTRLSIL.

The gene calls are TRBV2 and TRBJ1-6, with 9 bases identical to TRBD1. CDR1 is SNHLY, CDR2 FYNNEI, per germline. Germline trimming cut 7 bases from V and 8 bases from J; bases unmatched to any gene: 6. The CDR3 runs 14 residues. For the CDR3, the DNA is TGTGCCAGCAAAGATACAGGGGGCGATTCACCCCTCCACTTT. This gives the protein CASKDTGGDSPLHF.

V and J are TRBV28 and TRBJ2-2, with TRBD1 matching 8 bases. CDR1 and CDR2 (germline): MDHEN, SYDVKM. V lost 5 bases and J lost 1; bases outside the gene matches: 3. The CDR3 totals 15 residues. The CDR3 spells CASSTTGGNTGELFF. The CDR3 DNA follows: TGTGCCAGCAGTACCACAGGGGGGAACACCGGGGAGCTGTTTTTT.

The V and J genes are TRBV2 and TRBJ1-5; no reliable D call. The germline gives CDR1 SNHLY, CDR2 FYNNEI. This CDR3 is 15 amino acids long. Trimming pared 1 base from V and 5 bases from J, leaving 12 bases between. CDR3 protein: CASSEGGRDYQPQHF. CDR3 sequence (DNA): TGTGCCAGCAGTGAAGGAGGGCGGGATTATCAGCCCCAGCATTTT.

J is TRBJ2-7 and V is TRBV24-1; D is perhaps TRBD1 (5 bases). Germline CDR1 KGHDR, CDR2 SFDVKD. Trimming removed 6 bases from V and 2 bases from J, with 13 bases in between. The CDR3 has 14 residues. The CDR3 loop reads CATSFKTVTYEQYF. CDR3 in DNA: TGTGCCACCAGTTTTAAGACAGTGACCTACGAGCAGTACTTC.

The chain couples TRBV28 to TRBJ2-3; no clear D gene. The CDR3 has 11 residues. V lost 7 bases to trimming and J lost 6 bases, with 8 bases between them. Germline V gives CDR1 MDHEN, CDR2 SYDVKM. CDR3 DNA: TGTGCCAGCACTGCCCAGGATACGCAGTATTTT. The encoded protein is CASTAQDTQYF. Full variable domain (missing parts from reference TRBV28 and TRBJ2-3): DVKVTQSSRYLVKRTGEKVFLECVQDMDHENMFWYRQDPGLGLRLIYFSYDVKMKEKGDIPEGYSVSREKKERFSLILESASTNQTSMYLCASTAQDTQYFGPGTRLTVL.

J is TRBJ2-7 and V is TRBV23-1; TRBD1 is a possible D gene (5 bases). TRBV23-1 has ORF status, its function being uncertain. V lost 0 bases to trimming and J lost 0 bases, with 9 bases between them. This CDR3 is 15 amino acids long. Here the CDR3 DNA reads TGCGCCAGCAGTCAATCGCAGGGATTCTCCTACGAGCAGTACTTC. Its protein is CASSQSQGFSYEQYF.

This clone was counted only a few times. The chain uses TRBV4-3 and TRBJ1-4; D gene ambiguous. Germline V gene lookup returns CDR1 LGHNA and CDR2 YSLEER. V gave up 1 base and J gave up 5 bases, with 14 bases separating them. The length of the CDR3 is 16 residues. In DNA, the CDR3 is TGCGCCAGCAGCCAAGGCACAGTGGCCGCCAATGAAAAACTGTTTTTT. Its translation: CASSQGTVAANEKLFF.

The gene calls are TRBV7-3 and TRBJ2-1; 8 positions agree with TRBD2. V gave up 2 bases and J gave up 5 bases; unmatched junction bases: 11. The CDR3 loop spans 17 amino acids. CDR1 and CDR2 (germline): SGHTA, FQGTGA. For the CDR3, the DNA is TGTGCCAGCAGCTTAGGGGTCGGGAGGGCCCGGAACAATGAGCAGTTCTTC. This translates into CASSLGVGRARNNEQFF.

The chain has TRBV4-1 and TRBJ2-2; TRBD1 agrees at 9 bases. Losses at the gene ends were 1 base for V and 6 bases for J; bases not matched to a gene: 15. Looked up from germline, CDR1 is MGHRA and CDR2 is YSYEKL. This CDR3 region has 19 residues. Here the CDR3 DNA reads TGCGCCAGCAGCCAAGGGGTGGGACAGGGACCCCGGAGGGCCGGGGAGCTGTTTTTT. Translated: CASSQGVGQGPRRAGELFF.

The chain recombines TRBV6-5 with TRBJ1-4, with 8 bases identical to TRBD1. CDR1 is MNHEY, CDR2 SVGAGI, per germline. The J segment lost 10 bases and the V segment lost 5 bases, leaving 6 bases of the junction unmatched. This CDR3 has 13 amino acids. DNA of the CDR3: TGTGCCAGCAGTACTGACAGGGGAGGAAAACTGTTTTTT. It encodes CASSTDRGGKLFF.

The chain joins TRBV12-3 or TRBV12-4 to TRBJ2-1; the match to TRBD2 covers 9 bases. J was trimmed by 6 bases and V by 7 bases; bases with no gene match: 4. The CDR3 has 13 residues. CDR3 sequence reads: CASISGSGNEQFF. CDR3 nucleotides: TGTGCCAGCATTAGCGGGAGTGGCAATGAGCAGTTCTTC.

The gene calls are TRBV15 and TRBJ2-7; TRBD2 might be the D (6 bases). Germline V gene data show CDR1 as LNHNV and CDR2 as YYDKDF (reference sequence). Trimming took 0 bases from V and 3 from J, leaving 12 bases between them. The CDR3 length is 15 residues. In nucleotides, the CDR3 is TGTGCCACCAGCAGAGAGGGCGGGAACAACTACGAGCAGTACTTC. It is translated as CATSREGGNNYEQYF.

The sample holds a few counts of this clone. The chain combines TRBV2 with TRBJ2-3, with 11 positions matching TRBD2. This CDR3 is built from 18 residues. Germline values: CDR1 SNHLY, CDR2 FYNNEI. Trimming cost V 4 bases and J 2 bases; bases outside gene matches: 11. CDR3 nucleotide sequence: TGTGCCAGCAGTGGAACCCCGGGACTAGCGGCATACACAGATACGCAGTATTTT. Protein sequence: CASSGTPGLAAYTDTQYF.

CDR3 loop: CASSPTGVTGYSYNSPLHF. CDR3 coding DNA: TGTGCCAGCAGCCCTACAGGGGTGACGGGGTACTCCTATAATTCACCCCTCCACTTT. The chain combines TRBV2 with TRBJ1-6, with 7 nucleotides matching TRBD1. The CDR3 loop spans 19 amino acids. V lost 6 bases, J lost 0 bases, and 14 bases stayed unmatched. Germline CDR1 is SNHLY and CDR2 is FYNNEI.

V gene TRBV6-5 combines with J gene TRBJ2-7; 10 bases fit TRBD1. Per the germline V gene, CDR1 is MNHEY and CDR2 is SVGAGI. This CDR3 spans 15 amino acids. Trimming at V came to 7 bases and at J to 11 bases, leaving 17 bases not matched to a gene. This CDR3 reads CASTDSGTGALLEYF. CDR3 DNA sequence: TGTGCCAGCACCGACTCCGGGACAGGGGCCTTATTGGAGTACTTC.

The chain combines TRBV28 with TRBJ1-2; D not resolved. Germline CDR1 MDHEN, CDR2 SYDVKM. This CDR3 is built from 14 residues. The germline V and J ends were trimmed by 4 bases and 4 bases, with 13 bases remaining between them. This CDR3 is CASSSFPTSYGYTF. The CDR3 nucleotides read TGTGCCAGCAGTTCCTTCCCGACAAGCTATGGCTACACCTTC.

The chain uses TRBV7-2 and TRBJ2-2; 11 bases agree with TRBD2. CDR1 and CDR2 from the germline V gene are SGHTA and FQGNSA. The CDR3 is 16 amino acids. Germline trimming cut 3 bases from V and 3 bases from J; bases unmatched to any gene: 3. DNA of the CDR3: TGTGCCAGCAGCTTTAGCGGGAGGGCCGACACCGGGGAGCTGTTTTTT. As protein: CASSFSGRADTGELFF.